Given below is one T cell receptor beta chain in context. The antigen it recognizes is unknown. Base qualities are missing; no much larger clone stands one base away. The donors were some 36 Caucasian individuals from Russia, aged roughly 6 to 100 years, who were systemically healthy. Approximately 9 milliliters of peripheral blood were collected from each donor into EDTA-treated Vacutainer tubes. PBMCs were isolated by Ficoll-Paque density-gradient centrifugation, with at least 7 million obtained per sample. Trizol reagent was used to extract total RNA from the PBMCs, yielding at least 6 micrograms per sample. Naive CD45RAhigh/CD27high T cell percentages were measured by flow cytometry on a PBMC aliquot from every donor. To prepare the library, 5' RACE was applied. Instrument on record: Illumina HiSeq 2500. A second PCR of roughly 6 to 12 cycles was run with a J-beta primer mix and a sample-barcoded 5' primer. A template-switch 5' adaptor carrying 12 random nucleotides introduced a unique molecular identifier onto each TCR beta cDNA molecule. Each sample yielded at least 2.5 million CDR3-containing paired-end reads. All of the RNA was converted into first-strand cDNA using the Mint cDNA synthesis kit, with a TRBC-specific oligonucleotide serving as the primer. Following uracil-DNA glycosylase treatment, all cDNA underwent a first 18-cycle PCR with the universal primers M1SS and BC2_uni_R. Regarding the original processing steps: For normalization, 1 million high-quality reads were randomly selected from each sample, with every read carrying a distinct molecular identifier. Reads sharing molecular identifiers were discarded rather than binned into consensus sequences. MiTCR, set to a Q25 quality threshold and the strictest error-elimination algorithm, was used for CDR3 identification, clonotype clustering and error correction. A nonparametric unseen species model with Euler transformation was used to estimate a lower bound on total TCR beta diversity. Using fastp trimming at Q25 and MiXCR clonotype assembly, TCRdb reanalyzed the public sequencing data and kept in-frame beta chains. Each entry merges the rows of one CDR3 protein and shows their most common DNA and genes. Here the V and J calls rest on TCRdb's processing, not on the authors' analysis. This sample gives 750,000 to 950,000 distinct CDR3 sequences in total; 25% to 30% of them show up just once. The leading ten clones occupy less than 3.5% of the sample.

These data are taken from a study of blood T cells in healthy people across ages (dated by TCRdb to between 2014 and 2017). A note on the overall study: In model experiments, template switching captured about one uniquely barcoded TCR beta cDNA molecule for every two T cells. Using deep sequencing normalized with unique cDNA molecular identifiers, the study measured how TCR beta repertoire diversity changes with age. The study analyzed two additional independent replicas of 1 million unique cDNA reads from the same blood draw for two donors, one aged 18 to 30 and one aged 80 or older. The donors were divided into four age groups: young (average about 15 years), middle-aged (about 39), aged (approximately 64) and long-lived (nearly 85). Beyond this particular receptor, the publication reports: Observed TCR beta diversity correlated strongly with the percentage of naive T cells measured by flow cytometry. Observed TCR beta diversity per million T cells fell roughly linearly with age, and a significant reduction was already apparent by age roughly 41. Compared with the aged group, the long-lived group had more naive CD4+ T cells, fewer expanded clones and increased TCR diversity, a pattern suggesting age selection. Estimates of total diversity based on one million sequenced T cells were regarded as lower bounds and as underestimates. Since profiling was done on bulk unsorted PBMCs, naive and antigen-experienced compartments could not be conclusively compared. Because donor CMV infection status was unknown, age-related changes in expanded clonotypes were potentially confounded.

The same sample was also used in a study of T cells of mothers and their children. As described in the second report: Nine systemically healthy Caucasian individuals, comprising three mothers and their six children, were included as donors. cDNA synthesis used all of the extracted RNA, with roughly 1.6 ug of RNA in each 15 ul reaction. In the second PCR, sample barcodes and 2-4 random nucleotides were introduced via the M1S primer. More than 9 million TCR beta CDR3 reads were obtained from each mother, and about 3 million reads were obtained from each child. In both related and unrelated pairs, thymic selection shapes the output of TCR recombination in a similar way, with inherited differences having only a minor effect. Normalized repertoire overlap was always found to be slightly, but never significantly, higher in related mother-child pairs than in unrelated mother-child pairs. No persistent microchimeric T cell clones were found, with a detection sensitivity of 85 to 100 clones per million clonotypes. Deep NGS was used in the study to compare the TCR beta repertoires of mothers and children and to look for features that separate related mother-child pairs from unrelated individuals. The mean age was 40 +/- 4 years for the mothers and about 10 +/- 4 years for the children. After adapters were ligated using NEBNext reagents, the libraries underwent 100+100 nt paired-end sequencing on an Illumina HiSeq 2000. To prevent cross-contamination, the mother and child libraries were prepared a month apart and were sequenced in separate runs. Between roughly 500,000 and 2,300,000 distinct TCR beta clonotypes were identified per donor. Naive TCR beta clonotypes were estimated from low-frequency clonotypes matched to each donor's FACS-determined naive share, without sorting.

The sample consisted of blood. The origin of this receptor is a boy aged 5 to 17 in good health.

The sequence in DNA is TGTGCCAGCACCCGCGACTCTGGAAACACCATATATTTT. It specifies CASTRDSGNTIYF. The chain is encoded by TRBV6-5 joined to TRBJ1-3, with no reliable assignment of the D segment. Trimming takes 7 bases from V and 0 bases from J, and the germline ends sit 7 bases apart. Via the germline V gene, CDR1 is MNHEY and CDR2 SVGAGI. Counted from cysteine to phenylalanine, this CDR3 has 13 amino acids. CDR3 DNA only is kept here, 39 bases in frame from base 1.